These T cell receptor beta chains were read from a single sample in a study of T cell responses to AZD1222 COVID-19 vaccine. Sequenced by immunoSEQ multiplex PCR; TCRdb stores in-frame clones only, minus some. Seen here are 100,000 or so clones, roughly 90% observed once, and the top ten hold approximately 2.8%. The sample in question was peripheral blood, obtained on day 0 of AZD1222 vaccination. Source of these receptors: an adult in good health. The CDR3 runs from the conserved cysteine through the conserved F or W. Fields, in order: J gene, clone size, D gene, V gene, CDR3 protein, CDR3 DNA. The D gene is left open where the match is weak. Some rows mark clone size as missing; the rest say once, few, many or name a class of expanded clone.

TRBJ2-4 | NA | NA | TRBV5-6 | CASSLTAKNIQYF | TGTGCCAGCAGCTTGACAGCCAAAAACATTCAGTACTTC
TRBJ1-4 | NA | TRBD1 | TRBV10-3 | CAISELDRGHMEKLFF | TGTGCCATCAGTGAGTTGGACAGGGGGCACATGGAAAAACTGTTTTTT
TRBJ1-2 | NA | TRBD1 | TRBV10-3 | CAISEHLEQGASGYTF | TGTGCCATCAGTGAGCATCTAGAACAGGGGGCTTCTGGCTACACCTTC
TRBJ1-5 | NA | NA | TRBV4-1 | CASSQERGRGYNQPQHF | TGCGCCAGCAGCCAAGAAAGAGGGAGGGGGTACAATCAGCCCCAGCATTTT
TRBJ1-3 | NA | NA | TRBV30 | CARDTVSGNTIYF | TGTGCCCGGGACACCGTCTCTGGAAACACCATATATTTT
TRBJ1-6 | NA | NA | TRBV5-1 | CASSLDISNPLHF | TGCGCCAGCAGCTTGGACATATCAAACCCCCTCCACTTT
TRBJ1-2 | NA | NA | TRBV7-9 | CASSSTTVVDGYTF | TGTGCCAGCAGCTCAACGACGGTAGTGGATGGCTACACCTTC
TRBJ1-2 | NA | NA | TRBV9 | CASSDRTSNYGYTF | TGTGCCAGCAGTGACAGGACCTCTAACTATGGCTACACCTTC
TRBJ2-7 | NA | NA | TRBV7-2 | CARGGMISYEQYF | TGTGCCAGAGGCGGCATGATCTCATACGAGCAGTACTTC
TRBJ1-4 | NA | TRBD1 | TRBV7-9 | CASSPATGGNEKLFF | TGTGCCAGCAGCCCTGCCACAGGGGGGAATGAAAAACTGTTTTTT
TRBJ2-1 | NA | TRBD2 | TRBV3-1/TRBV3-2 | CASSPSGRRAYNEQFF | TGTGCCAGCAGCCCCTCCGGGAGGCGCGCCTACAATGAGCAGTTCTTC
TRBJ1-3 | NA | NA | TRBV4-1 | CASSQLSRAEGHSGNTIYF | TGCGCCAGCAGCCAATTGTCCAGGGCCGAGGGGCACTCTGGAAACACCATATATTTT
TRBJ1-2 | NA | TRBD1 | TRBV5-1 | CASSLAQGARGYTF | TGCGCCAGCAGCTTGGCGCAGGGGGCGAGAGGCTACACCTTC
TRBJ1-2 | NA | TRBD1 | TRBV5-1 | CASSLGTELYGYTF | TGCGCCAGCAGCCTCGGGACAGAACTCTATGGCTACACCTTC
TRBJ2-1 | NA | NA | TRBV6-5 | CASSSSGTYNEQFF | TGTGCCAGCAGTTCTTCCGGGACGTACAATGAGCAGTTCTTC
TRBJ1-4 | few | NA | TRBV6-1 | CASSEMGGLGNEKLFF | TGTGCCAGCAGTGAAATGGGCGGACTGGGGAATGAAAAACTGTTTTTT
TRBJ1-5 | NA | NA | TRBV2 | CASSGQFNQPQHF | TGTGCCAGCAGCGGACAGTTCAATCAGCCCCAGCATTTT
TRBJ1-1 | NA | NA | TRBV7-9 | CASSQARGTEAFF | TGTGCCAGCAGTCAGGCCAGGGGAACTGAAGCTTTCTTT
TRBJ2-7 | NA | NA | TRBV6-5 | CASSYVVGGRSREQYF | TGTGCCAGCAGTTACGTCGTGGGGGGCAGATCGCGGGAGCAGTACTTC
TRBJ1-6 | NA | NA | TRBV7-2 | CASNPRGNSPLHF | TGTGCCAGCAATCCGAGGGGGAATTCACCCCTCCACTTT
TRBJ1-5 | NA | NA | TRBV24-1 | CATSNGYNQPQHF | TGTGCCACCAGTAACGGGTATAATCAGCCCCAGCATTTT
TRBJ1-1 | NA | TRBD1 | TRBV28 | CAGHRGTEAFF | TGTGCCGGACACAGGGGAACTGAAGCTTTCTTT
TRBJ1-5 | NA | NA | TRBV7-9 | CASSLSRLFNQPQHF | TGTGCCAGCAGCTTATCTAGGCTGTTTAATCAGCCCCAGCATTTT
TRBJ2-5 | NA | TRBD1 | TRBV5-1 | CASSLTGGETQYF | TGCGCCAGCAGCTTGACAGGGGGGGAGACCCAGTACTTC
TRBJ2-1 | NA | TRBD1 | TRBV28 | CASSERDRGYNEQFF | TGTGCCAGCAGTGAGAGGGACAGGGGTTACAATGAGCAGTTCTTC
TRBJ1-6 | NA | NA | TRBV5-1 | CASSLGTNSPLHF | TGCGCCAGCAGCTTGGGGACTAATTCACCCCTCCACTTT
TRBJ1-2 | NA | NA | TRBV2 | CASSEIPQLYGYTF | TGTGCCAGCAGTGAAATCCCACAGCTTTATGGCTACACCTTC
TRBJ2-3 | few | NA | TRBV19 | CASSRGISTDTQYF | TGTGCCAGTAGTCGGGGGATTAGCACAGATACGCAGTATTTT
TRBJ2-1 | NA | TRBD2 | TRBV27 | CASSFLPSTLANSYNEQFF | TGTGCCAGCAGCTTTTTGCCGTCCACACTAGCGAACTCCTACAATGAGCAGTTCTTC
TRBJ2-7 | NA | TRBD2 | TRBV5-1 | CASSLAGLAAEAEQYF | TGCGCCAGCAGCTTGGCAGGACTAGCAGCTGAAGCCGAGCAGTACTTC
TRBJ2-7 | NA | TRBD1 | TRBV10-3 | CAIRKIRDRDNYEQYF | TGTGCCATCAGGAAAATCAGGGACAGAGATAACTACGAGCAGTACTTC
TRBJ2-3 | NA | NA | TRBV9 | CASSIEGLRDTQYF | TGTGCCAGCAGCATTGAGGGCCTTCGAGATACGCAGTATTTT
TRBJ1-5 | NA | TRBD1 | TRBV10-3 | CAISVDRTNQPQHF | TGTGCCATCAGTGTGGACAGGACTAATCAGCCCCAGCATTTT
TRBJ1-5 | NA | NA | TRBV30 | CAWSLRGASNQPQHF | TGTGCCTGGAGCTTAAGGGGGGCTAGCAATCAGCCCCAGCATTTT
TRBJ1-2 | NA | NA | TRBV3-1/TRBV3-2 | CASSQASGFYGYTF | TGTGCCAGCAGCCAAGCTTCCGGGTTCTATGGCTACACCTTC
TRBJ2-2 | NA | NA | TRBV30 | CAWRPGLAFNTGELFF | TGTGCCTGGAGGCCGGGGCTAGCGTTTAACACCGGGGAGCTGTTTTTT
TRBJ2-1 | NA | TRBD2 | TRBV5-4 | CASSLKTSGRAVDEQFF | TGTGCCAGCAGCTTGAAGACTAGCGGGAGGGCCGTCGATGAGCAGTTCTTC
TRBJ2-5 | NA | TRBD1 | TRBV24-1 | CATSPGQGPRWKTQYF | TGTGCCACCAGTCCGGGACAGGGGCCCCGTTGGAAGACCCAGTACTTC
TRBJ1-2 | NA | NA | TRBV28 | CASSREGIGGYTF | TGTGCCAGCAGTCGGGAGGGTATAGGGGGCTACACCTTC
TRBJ1-5 | NA | NA | TRBV19 | CASNKGGINQPQHF | TGTGCCAGTAATAAGGGGGGTATCAATCAGCCCCAGCATTTT
TRBJ1-2 | NA | TRBD1 | TRBV30 | CAWSPGQGAYGYTF | TGTGCCTGGAGTCCCGGACAGGGGGCTTATGGCTACACCTTC
TRBJ2-7 | once | TRBD2 | TRBV13 | CASRTSEAYEQYF | TGTGCCAGCAGAACTAGCGAGGCCTACGAGCAGTACTTC
TRBJ1-6 | NA | TRBD1 | TRBV30 | CAWSRDSNSPLHF | TGTGCCTGGAGTCGGGACAGCAATTCACCCCTCCACTTT